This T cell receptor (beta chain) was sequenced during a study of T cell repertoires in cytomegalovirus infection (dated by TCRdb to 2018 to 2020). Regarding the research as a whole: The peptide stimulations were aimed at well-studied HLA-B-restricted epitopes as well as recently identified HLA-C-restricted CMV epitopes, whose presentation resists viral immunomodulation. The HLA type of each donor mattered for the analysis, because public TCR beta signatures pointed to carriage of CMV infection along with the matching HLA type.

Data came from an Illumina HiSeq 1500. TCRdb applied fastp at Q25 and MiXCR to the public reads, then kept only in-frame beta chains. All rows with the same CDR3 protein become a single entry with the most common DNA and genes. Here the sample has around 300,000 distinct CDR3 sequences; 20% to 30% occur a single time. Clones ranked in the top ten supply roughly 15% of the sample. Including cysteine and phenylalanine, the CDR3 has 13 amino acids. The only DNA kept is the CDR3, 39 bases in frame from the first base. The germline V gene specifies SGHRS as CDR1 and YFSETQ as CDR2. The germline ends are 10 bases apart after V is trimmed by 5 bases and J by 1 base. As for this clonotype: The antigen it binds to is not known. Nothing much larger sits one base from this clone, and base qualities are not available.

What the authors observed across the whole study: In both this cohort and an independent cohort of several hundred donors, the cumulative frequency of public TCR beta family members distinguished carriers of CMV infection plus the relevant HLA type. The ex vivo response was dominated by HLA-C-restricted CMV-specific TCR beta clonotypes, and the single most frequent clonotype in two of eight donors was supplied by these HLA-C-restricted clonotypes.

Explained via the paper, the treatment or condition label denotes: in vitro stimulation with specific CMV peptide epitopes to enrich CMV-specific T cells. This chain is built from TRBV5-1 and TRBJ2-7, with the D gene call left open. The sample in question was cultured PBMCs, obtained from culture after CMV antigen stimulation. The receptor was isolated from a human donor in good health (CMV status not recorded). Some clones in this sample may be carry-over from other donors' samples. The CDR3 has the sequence CASREGSSYEQYF. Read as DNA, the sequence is TGCGCCAGCAGGGAAGGTTCATCCTACGAGCAGTACTTC.